These 27 T cell receptor beta chains were all obtained from the same sample, sequenced in a study of post-analysis software for immune sequencing data. Study-wide findings and caveats: Compared with controls, patients had more of 4 or 5 TRBV segments, including TRBV5-6, TRBV5-1 and TRBV20-1.

Unique-molecular-identifier-tagged TCR beta cDNA libraries were used. MiXCR, run by TCRdb on the PCR reads, gives a single entry per CDR3 protein. The table has roughly 410,000 distinct CDR3 sequences, about a third seen once. These receptors' targets are unknown. The material sequenced was blood. The receptors stem from a girl aged 10 to 17 with multiple sclerosis.

The rearrangement joins TRBV3-1 to TRBJ2-5; TRBD1 matches at 8 bases. The J call is uncertain, as TRBJ2-7 better fits the DNA end. The CDR3 runs 14 residues. CDR1 and CDR2 from the germline V gene are LGHDT and YNNKEL (reference sequence). CDR3 DNA: TGTGCCAGCAGCCAAGTCAGGGGGCGCGACGAGCAGTACTTC. It specifies CASSQVRGRDEQYF.

The genes are TRBV6-1 and TRBJ2-3; TRBD2 matches at 9 bases. The germline V gene encodes CDR1 MNHNS and CDR2 SASEGT. The CDR3 extends over 14 amino acids. Trimming removed 8 bases from V and 4 bases from J; junction bases left unmatched: 7. CDR3 protein: CASVPGLASDTQYF. CDR3 nucleotide sequence: TGTGCCAGCGTTCCGGGACTAGCTTCAGATACGCAGTATTTT.

This clonotype appeared a few times. J is TRBJ2-1 and V is TRBV6-5; 9 nucleotides line up with TRBD1. The CDR3 runs to 15 residues. Unmatched junction bases numbered 6, after V lost 6 bases and J lost 3 bases. Germline CDR1 and CDR2: MNHEY and SVGAGI. DNA for the CDR3: TGTGCCAGCAGAGCCCCGACAGGGGGCTACAATGAGCAGTTCTTC. Its translation: CASRAPTGGYNEQFF.

The rearrangement links TRBV6-5 to TRBJ2-4; D could derive from TRBD1 or TRBD2 (5 bases each). The CDR3 is 13 amino acids. Trimming removed 7 bases from V and 6 bases from J, with 13 bases in between. The germline V gene has CDR1 MNHEY and CDR2 SVGAGI. The CDR3, as DNA: TGTGCCAGCACTGACAAGGGGAGAAACATTCAGTACTTC. Protein sequence: CASTDKGRNIQYF.

Turning to this clonotype: Compared with germline, one end of the junction differs, possibly owing to a read error. The V gene is TRBV20-1, the J gene TRBJ1-1; 8 positions match TRBD1. CDR1 and CDR2 from the germline V gene are DFQATT and SNEGSKA (reference sequence). The CDR3 runs to 16 residues. CDR3 nucleotide sequence: TGCAGTGCCAACGGGAGAGCAGGGGGCGCGGGAACTGGAGCTTTCTTT. It translates to CSANGRAGGAGTGAFF.

This clonotype appeared a few times. The chain combines TRBV6-5 with TRBJ2-1; 12 bases align to TRBD1. Germline trimming cut 4 bases from V and 2 bases from J; bases unmatched to any gene: 15. The CDR3 runs to 20 residues. Per germline, CDR1 MNHEY and CDR2 SVGAGI. The CDR3 loop is CASSFPWDRGPQLTYNEQFF. The CDR3 nucleotides are TGTGCCAGCAGTTTCCCCTGGGACAGGGGGCCCCAGCTCACCTACAATGAGCAGTTCTTC.

The rearrangement joins TRBV4-1 to TRBJ2-7, with D unresolved. Germline V gene lookup returns CDR1 MGHRA and CDR2 YSYEKL. V lost 0 bases and J lost 0, with 12 bases in between. The CDR3 runs 16 residues. DNA of the CDR3: TGCGCCAGCAGCCAAGAATGGGTCCCTAGCTCCTACGAGCAGTACTTC. Residues: CASSQEWVPSSYEQYF.

The sample holds a few counts of this clonotype. The rearrangement uses TRBV20-1 and TRBJ2-3, with D perhaps being TRBD1 or TRBD2 (5 bases each). This CDR3 has 13 residues. CDR1 DFQATT and CDR2 SNEGSKA come from the germline V gene (reference sequence). The V end was cut by 6 bases, the J end by 2 bases, with 12 bases between. CDR3 sequence (DNA): TGCAGTGCCCCGGGACGCACCACAGATACGCAGTATTTT. Translation: CSAPGRTTDTQYF.

The chain uses TRBV10-3 and TRBJ2-1; 8 bases match TRBD1. J lost 0 bases, V lost 2 bases, and 6 bases had no gene match. CDR3 length: 17 residues. Germline CDR1 reads ENHRY; CDR2 reads SYGVKD. CDR3 sequence (DNA): TGTGCCATCAGTGAGGGGACAGGTCACGTCTCCTACAATGAGCAGTTCTTC. Its translation: CAISEGTGHVSYNEQFF.

V usage is TRBV7-9 and J usage is TRBJ2-5, with 9 positions matching TRBD1. CDR1 SEHNR and CDR2 FQNEAQ come from the germline V gene (reference sequence). The CDR3 consists of 16 residues. V was pared by 2 bases and J by 4 bases, with 8 bases of the junction left unmatched. The CDR3 loop is CASSLSMGQGIETQYF. CDR3 sequence (DNA): TGTGCCAGCAGCTTAAGTATGGGACAGGGCATAGAGACCCAGTACTTC.

This clonotype was counted only a few times. CDR3 in amino acids: CASSVGNLQDTQYF. CDR3 DNA: TGTGCCAGCAGCGTAGGTAACTTGCAAGATACGCAGTATTTT. The rearrangement joins TRBV9 to TRBJ2-3; D is ambiguous. The V gene lost 0 bases and the J gene lost 5 bases, with 10 bases spanning the gap. Germline V lookup: CDR1 SGDLS, CDR2 YYNGEE. The CDR3 runs 14 residues.

This clonotype has just a few counts. The rearrangement links TRBV12-3 or TRBV12-4 to TRBJ2-7; 8 bases align to TRBD1. The CDR3 loop spans 14 amino acids. J lost 0 bases, V lost 5 bases, and 3 bases had no gene match. The CDR3: CASSRQGFSYEQYF. The CDR3 DNA reads as TGTGCCAGCAGTCGACAGGGGTTCTCCTACGAGCAGTACTTC.

This chain uses TRBV7-2 with TRBJ2-5, with 9 bases matching TRBD1. This CDR3 region has 15 residues. Germline V lookup: CDR1 SGHTA, CDR2 FQGNSA. The ends lost 5 bases at V and 3 bases at J; junction bases unmatched: 7. CDR3 amino acids: CASSLRTGAKETQYF. CDR3 DNA: TGTGCCAGCAGCCTGCGGACAGGGGCAAAAGAGACCCAGTACTTC.

V and J are TRBV10-2 and TRBJ1-1; 7 positions agree with TRBD1. The CDR3 has 15 amino acids. The germline V gene encodes CDR1 WSHSY and CDR2 SAAADI. V was clipped by 6 bases and J by 2 bases; unmatched bases: 9. DNA of the CDR3: TGCGCCAGCAGCCCGGTTACAGGGGCTAACACTGAAGCTTTCTTT. This codes for CASSPVTGANTEAFF.

The J gene is TRBJ1-2, the V gene TRBV4-1, with a possible D match to TRBD1 (5 bases). Deletions cut 2 bases from V and 4 bases from J, with 17 bases between. The CDR3 spans 16 residues. Germline loops: CDR1 MGHRA, CDR2 YSYEKL. The CDR3: CASSQPTAHRTYGYTF. In DNA form, the CDR3 reads TGCGCCAGCAGCCAACCGACAGCCCATCGGACCTATGGCTACACCTTC.

V and J are TRBV12-3 or TRBV12-4 and TRBJ1-1, with D tentatively TRBD1 (5 bases). This CDR3 has 13 amino acids. The V and J ends lost 7 bases and 9 bases respectively, with 18 bases between them. For the CDR3, the DNA is TGTGCCAGCACCCTCCCAGGGTACGTTAAAGCTTTCTTT. This codes for CASTLPGYVKAFF.

The chain links TRBV12-3 or TRBV12-4 to TRBJ1-6; no clear D. Deletions cut 5 bases from V and 10 bases from J, with 9 bases between. CDR3 length equals 12 residues. The CDR3 DNA sequence: TGTGCCAGCAGTCCCAGTTTGTCACCCCTCCACTTT. This sequence encodes CASSPSLSPLHF.

The chain has TRBV27 and TRBJ1-1; D might be TRBD1 (5 bases). Germline V gives CDR1 MNHEY, CDR2 SMNVEV (reference sequence). This CDR3 spans 14 amino acids. V was clipped by 4 bases and J by 4 bases, with 13 bases between them. The CDR3: CASSSAGPSTEAFF. The CDR3 coding sequence is TGTGCCAGCAGTTCGGCAGGGCCGAGCACTGAAGCTTTCTTT.

This clonotype was counted only a few times. The chain joins TRBV5-5 to TRBJ1-5, with D possibly being TRBD1 (5 bases). The V end was cut by 4 bases, the J end by 1 base, with 12 bases between. The germline V gene encodes CDR1 SGHKS and CDR2 YYEKEE (reference sequence). The length of the CDR3 is 15 residues. The CDR3 reads CASSTGTVSNQPQHF. The DNA of the CDR3 is TGTGCCAGCAGCACTGGGACTGTCAGCAATCAGCCCCAGCATTTT.

The chain joins TRBV5-1 to TRBJ1-6; D might be TRBD1 (6 bases). CDR1 is SGHRS and CDR2 is YFSETQ in the germline V gene. V gave up 4 bases and J gave up 3 bases, with 11 bases separating them. The CDR3 spans 15 residues. CDR3 sequence reads: CASSRRTVYNSPLHF. The CDR3 region has the DNA TGCGCCAGCAGCCGGAGGACAGTCTATAATTCACCCCTCCACTTT.

This chain joins TRBV5-1 and TRBJ1-2; D ambiguous. CDR3 length equals 13 residues. The V gene's germline CDR1 is SGHRS and CDR2 YFSETQ. V gave up 1 base and J gave up 1 base, with 5 bases separating them. CDR3 amino acids: CASSLNSNYGYTF. In DNA, the CDR3 is TGCGCCAGCAGCTTGAACAGTAACTATGGCTACACCTTC.

This chain links TRBV12-3 or TRBV12-4 with TRBJ2-1; the D call may be TRBD1 or TRBD2 (6 bases each). The V gene lost 2 bases and the J gene lost 7 bases, with 9 bases spanning the gap. CDR3 length equals 13 residues. The DNA for the CDR3 is TGTGCCAGCAGTTTAACAGGGAGGAATGAGCAGTTCTTC. This encodes CASSLTGRNEQFF.

V gene TRBV20-1 combines with J gene TRBJ2-5, with a tentative D call TRBD1 (6 bases). Between the trimmed V and J ends, which lost 4 bases and 8 bases, there was a span of 11 bases. The CDR3 contains 11 residues. Germline CDR1 DFQATT, CDR2 SNEGSKA (reference sequence). The CDR3 is CSAILQGTQYF. In DNA form, the CDR3 reads TGCAGTGCTATCTTACAGGGAACCCAGTACTTC.

This chain uses TRBV4-2 with TRBJ1-2, with no clear D. CDR1 is LGHNA, CDR2 YNFKEQ, per germline. V lost 4 bases and J lost 4, with 16 bases in between. The CDR3 spans 15 residues. This CDR3 is CASSPASTSTYGYTF. The CDR3 DNA is TGTGCCAGCAGCCCAGCCTCCACATCAACCTATGGCTACACCTTC.

This clonotype was observed a few times. CDR3 region: CASSLGLGSSYEQYF. CDR3 sequence (DNA): TGTGCCAGCAGCTTAGGGTTGGGTTCCTCCTACGAGCAGTACTTC. The gene calls are TRBV7-2 and TRBJ2-7, with no clear D. Trimming removed 1 base from V and 0 bases from J, with 10 bases in between. This CDR3 contains 15 residues. In germline, CDR1 is SGHTA, CDR2 FQGNSA. Variable domain in full (rest from reference TRBV7-2 and TRBJ2-7): GAGVSQSPSNKVTEKGKDVELRCDPISGHTALYWYRQSLGQGLEFLIYFQGNSAPDKSGLPSDRFSAERTGGSVSTLTIQRTQQEDSAVYLCASSLGLGSSYEQYFGPGTRLTVT.

The rearrangement links TRBV24-1 to TRBJ2-6; 8 positions agree with TRBD1. Per germline, CDR1 KGHDR and CDR2 SFDVKD. The CDR3 contains 16 residues. Germline trimming cut 4 bases from V and 2 bases from J; bases unmatched to any gene: 3. The CDR3 loop reads CATSEPTGAGANVLTF. CDR3 nucleotide sequence: TGTGCCACCAGTGAACCGACAGGGGCTGGGGCCAACGTCCTGACTTTC.

The chain combines TRBV6-1 with TRBJ1-5, with 11 bases lining up with TRBD1. The V segment lost 0 bases and the J segment 7 bases; nucleotides outside the gene matches: 5. This CDR3 is 16 amino acids long. CDR1 is MNHNS, CDR2 SASEGT, per germline. CDR3 DNA: TGTGCCAGCAGTGAAGCGACCCGGACAGGGGGCCAGCCCCAGCATTTT. This gives the protein CASSEATRTGGQPQHF.